The clone carrying this TCR beta chain occurred a few times. Its antigen is undetermined. The data were obtained in a study of T-cell memory formation after mild COVID-19. The study's findings and limits: CD4+ contracting clones were mainly CM and EM; CD8+ ones, EMRA. CD4+ bias marked clones expanding day 15 to 37, unlike balanced contracting clones.

The ends were cut back, 0 bases at V and 8 bases at J, with 15 bases in the middle. Germline V CDR1 and CDR2: SGHRS, YFSETQ. This CDR3 is built from 15 residues. Via MiXCR, TCRdb re-called the 5' RACE reads, giving one row per CDR3 protein. The repertoire holds about half a million distinct CDR3 sequences, with approximately 18% as singletons. The sample comprised PBMCs or a T cell subset sorted from them (not recorded which). This clonotype originated in an adult woman who had mild COVID-19 (a few samples of this study predate the infection). Cell type and time point are not known. This chain links TRBV5-1 with TRBJ2-1, with a tentative D call TRBD1 (5 bases). The CDR3 reads CASSLATGFLDEQFF. As DNA, the CDR3 is TGCGCCAGCAGCTTGGCCACAGGTTTCTTAGATGAGCAGTTCTTC.